This record looks at one TCR beta chain sequence and its context. The antigen is not known. Germline V gene sequence: CDR1 GTSNPN, CDR2 SVGIG (reference sequence). Trimming shortened V by 2 bases and J by 0 bases, and 13 bases separated the two germline ends. The CDR3 totals 15 residues. This sample stems from a study of vaccination and CD4 T cells after COVID-19. Regarding treatment: roughly 11-day PBMC culture with coronavirus spike peptide pools or control peptides (ViraFEST assay). Sequencing of the DNA from cultured CD4+ T cells was carried out with the Oncomine TCR Beta short-read assay. Genomic DNA was isolated from CD4+ T cells that had been cultured. TCRdb called the PCR reads again in MiXCR, with one record for every CDR3 protein. The sample has roughly 20,000 distinct CDR3 sequences; about 80% are singletons.

This chain links TRBV30 with TRBJ1-2; TRBD1 might be the D (6 bases). The sequence derives from a human donor who received a COVID-19 vaccine. This specimen was CD4+ T cells from blood, cultured in vitro, taken after SARS-CoV-2 vaccination. In nucleotides, the CDR3 is TGTGCCTGGAGTACTAGGGGGGCTTCTAACTATGGCTACACCTTC. This encodes CAWSTRGASNYGYTF.